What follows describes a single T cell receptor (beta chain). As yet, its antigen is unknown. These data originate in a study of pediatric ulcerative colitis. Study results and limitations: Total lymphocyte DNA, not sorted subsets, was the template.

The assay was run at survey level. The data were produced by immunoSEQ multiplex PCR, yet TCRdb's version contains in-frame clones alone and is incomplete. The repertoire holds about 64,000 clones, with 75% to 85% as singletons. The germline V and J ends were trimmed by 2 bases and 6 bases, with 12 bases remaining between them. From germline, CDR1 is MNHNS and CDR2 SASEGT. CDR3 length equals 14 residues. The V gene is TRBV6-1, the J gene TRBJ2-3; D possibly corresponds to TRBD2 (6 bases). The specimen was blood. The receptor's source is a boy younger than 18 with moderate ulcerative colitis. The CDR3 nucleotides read TGTGCCAGCAGTGAAAGGTGGGAGGTGGATACGCAGTATTTT. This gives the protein CASSERWEVDTQYF.